These T cell receptor beta chains were read from a single sample in a study of blood T cell repertoires in COVID-19. Method: immunoSEQ multiplex PCR; TCRdb's copy keeps in-frame clones and lacks some. The sample includes 150,000 to 200,000 clones, approximately 89% seen only once; the top ten take around 0.77%. The sequenced sample consisted of PBMCs or T cells enriched from blood (not recorded which). These receptors were obtained from a woman under 30 who had recovered from COVID-19. Each CDR3 is given with its conserved first and last residue. A D gene is named only where the DNA matches it firmly. For some rows the clone size is stated as once, few or many, or as a class when expanded; others skip it.

D gene | clone size | J gene | V gene | CDR3 protein | CDR3 DNA
TRBD2 | NA | TRBJ2-7 | TRBV7-9 | CASSTTSGRPYEQYF | TGTGCCAGCAGCACCACTAGCGGGAGGCCCTACGAGCAGTACTTC
NA | NA | TRBJ2-5 | TRBV7-2 | CASSLPREETQYF | TGTGCCAGCAGCTTACCCCGGGAAGAGACCCAGTACTTC
NA | NA | TRBJ2-7 | TRBV7-3 | CASSSTGGRAYEQYF | TGTGCCAGCAGCTCAACCGGGGGACGGGCCTACGAGCAGTACTTC
TRBD1 | NA | TRBJ1-1 | TRBV4-1 | CASSQDGTGAGIGTEAFF | TGCGCCAGCAGCCAAGATGGGACAGGGGCTGGGATTGGCACTGAAGCTTTCTTT
TRBD1 | NA | TRBJ1-1 | TRBV16 | CASSQSQGMAFF | TGTGCCAGCAGCCAATCACAGGGGATGGCTTTCTTT
TRBD2 | NA | TRBJ2-3 | TRBV28 | CASSFGTSGGTGTQYF | TGTGCCAGCAGTTTCGGGACTAGCGGGGGGACAGGGACGCAGTATTTT
NA | NA | TRBJ2-5 | TRBV20-1 | CSASLEETQYF | TGCAGTGCTAGTTTAGAAGAGACCCAGTACTTC
TRBD2 | NA | TRBJ2-7 | TRBV4-1 | CASSQGGLGGVYEQYF | TGCGCCAGCAGCCAAGGGGGACTAGGGGGAGTCTACGAGCAGTACTTC
NA | NA | TRBJ1-2 | TRBV28 | CASTHMGQQVVISTF | TGTGCCAGCACACACATGGGGCAACAAGTAGTAATCAGCACCTTC
NA | NA | TRBJ1-1 | TRBV15 | CATSSRGNTEAFF | TGTGCCACCAGCTCACGGGGGAACACTGAAGCTTTCTTT
NA | NA | TRBJ1-2 | TRBV4-3 | CASSQAGGYGYTF | TGCGCCAGCAGCCAAGCGGGGGGGTATGGCTACACCTTC
NA | NA | TRBJ2-1 | TRBV25-1 | CASSELRPRFGLGDEQFF | TGTGCCAGCAGTGAATTGCGGCCCCGATTCGGGCTCGGGGATGAGCAGTTCTTC
TRBD1 | NA | TRBJ1-2 | TRBV28 | CASSSDRGGYTF | TGTGCCAGCAGTTCCGACAGGGGCGGCTACACCTTC
TRBD2 | NA | TRBJ2-3 | TRBV10-3 | CAISVPLAGAPDTQYF | TGTGCCATCAGTGTCCCCCTAGCGGGAGCCCCAGATACGCAGTATTTT
NA | NA | TRBJ2-7 | TRBV20-1 | CSADGRDEQYF | TGCAGTGCTGACGGTCGGGACGAGCAGTACTTC
NA | NA | TRBJ2-1 | TRBV2 | CASRADVNEQFF | TGTGCCAGCAGGGCAGATGTCAATGAGCAGTTCTTC
TRBD1 | NA | TRBJ1-5 | TRBV11-2 | CASSLGRWTGRGNQPQHF | TGTGCCAGCAGCTTAGGTCGATGGACAGGGCGTGGCAATCAGCCCCAGCATTTT
NA | NA | TRBJ2-1 | TRBV19 | CASSILAANEQFF | TGTGCCAGTAGTATCCTAGCAGCCAATGAGCAGTTCTTC
TRBD2 | NA | TRBJ2-2 | TRBV2 | CASREWSGRFLGELFF | TGTGCCAGCAGGGAGTGGAGCGGGAGATTCTTAGGGGAGCTGTTTTTT
TRBD1 | few | TRBJ1-2 | TRBV28 | CASAQGEYGYTF | TGTGCCAGTGCCCAGGGGGAGTATGGCTACACCTTC
NA | once | TRBJ1-5 | TRBV28 | CAALGGVVQVNQPQHF | TGTGCCGCACTTGGGGGGGTCGTCCAAGTTAATCAGCCCCAGCATTTT
TRBD2 | NA | TRBJ2-1 | TRBV7-8 | CASSLLSGSGNEQFF | TGTGCCAGCAGCCTGTTAAGCGGGAGTGGGAATGAGCAGTTCTTC
NA | NA | TRBJ1-3 | TRBV10-1 | CASSKTDPGQPGNTIYF | TGCGCCAGCAGTAAAACGGACCCCGGACAGCCTGGAAACACCATATATTTT